This T cell receptor beta chain comes out of a study of T cell responses to AZD1222 COVID-19 vaccine. V gave up 6 bases and J gave up 4 bases, with 4 bases separating them. The CDR3 sequence is 11 residues long. The repertoire was sequenced with immunoSEQ multiplex PCR; TCRdb's copy has only in-frame clones and lacks some. The sample includes some 150,000 clones, less than 95% seen only once; the top ten take around 1.3%. The chain is built from TRBV12-3 or TRBV12-4 and TRBJ1-3; D remains ambiguous. This receptor was taken from an adult in good health. The starting material was peripheral blood, obtained on day 0 of AZD1222 vaccination. The DNA of the CDR3 is TGTGCCAGCAGCCCGGGAAACACCATATATTTT. Translation: CASSPGNTIYF.